The 8 T cell receptor beta chains below come from one sample, sequenced in a study of beta chain features in type 1 diabetes. TCRB transcripts that were expressed got sequenced, as all of the isolated RNA had been reverse transcribed. Profiled with immunoSEQ multiplex PCR; TCRdb holds only in-frame clones, not every one. The sample holds 400,000 to 450,000 clones, more than 11% seen once. What was sequenced was naive CD4+ T cells from blood. The receptors originated from a man aged 30-40 years in good health.

This clone was detected only a few times. This chain connects TRBV4-1 to TRBJ1-6, with TRBD1 matching over 7 bases. Trimming cost V 0 bases and J 5 bases; bases outside gene matches: 4. Germline loops: CDR1 MGHRA, CDR2 YSYEKL. CDR3 length: 16 residues. The CDR3 nucleotides read TGCGCCAGCAGCCAAGAGGACAGGAGCCATAATTCACCCCTCCACTTT. It is translated as CASSQEDRSHNSPLHF.

This clone was detected only a few times. The rearrangement links TRBV12-5 to TRBJ2-7; 7 nucleotides align to TRBD1. Germline CDR1 and CDR2: LGHNT and FRNRAP. The CDR3 has 15 amino acids. The ends lost 3 bases at V and 5 bases at J; junction bases unmatched: 10. The CDR3 protein is CASGFPGTEYDEQYF. The CDR3 DNA follows: TGTGCTAGTGGTTTCCCCGGGACAGAGTACGACGAGCAGTACTTC.

This clone has just a few counts. The chain has TRBV18 and TRBJ2-4; D remains ambiguous. The CDR3 totals 15 residues. Germline CDR1 and CDR2: KGHSH and LQKENI. V was shortened by 1 base and J by 6 bases, with 13 bases between the two germline ends. CDR3 in amino acids: CASSPRVQSLNIQYF. CDR3 DNA sequence: TGTGCCAGCTCACCACGGGTTCAATCCTTAAACATTCAGTACTTC.

The chain is built from TRBV27 and TRBJ2-7, with 7 bases fitting TRBD1. In germline, CDR1 is MNHEY, CDR2 SMNVEV (reference sequence). V dropped 5 bases and J dropped 6; count of bases not matched to a gene: 10. This CDR3 is built from 14 residues. The CDR3 spells CASSPNTGASEQYV. The CDR3 bases are TGTGCCAGCAGTCCTAATACAGGGGCCTCCGAGCAGTACGTC.

There are a few counts of this clone. This rearrangement joins TRBV6-5 to TRBJ2-7, with D perhaps TRBD1 (5 bases). Germline loops: CDR1 MNHEY, CDR2 SVGAGI. Trimming pared 6 bases from V and 2 bases from J, leaving 5 bases between. The CDR3 totals 11 residues. The CDR3 region is CASRTAYEQYF. In DNA, the CDR3 is TGTGCCAGCAGGACAGCCTACGAGCAGTACTTC.

This clone showed up just a few times. The chain uses TRBV25-1 and TRBJ2-3, with TRBD2 matching over 14 bases. CDR3 size: 16 residues. Per the germline V gene, CDR1 is MGHDK and CDR2 is SYGVNS. Trimming removed 5 bases from V and 6 bases from J; junction bases left unmatched: 7. CDR3 DNA: TGTGCCAGCAGTCGGTTGGGGACTAGCGGGAGTGATACGCAGTATTTT. Its translation is CASSRLGTSGSDTQYF.

This rearrangement joins TRBV12-5 to TRBJ2-5; D ambiguous. CDR3 length equals 10 residues. CDR1 is LGHNT, CDR2 FRNRAP, per germline. The V gene lost 6 bases and the J gene lost 5 bases, with 4 bases spanning the gap. The CDR3 DNA follows: TGTGCTAGTGGAAGGGAGACCCAGTACTTC. It translates to CASGRETQYF.

This clone showed up just a few times. The CDR3, as DNA: TGTGCCAGCAGCTCGCTTCCTAGCGGCGGGCAACAAGAGACCCAGTACTTC. This translates into CASSSLPSGGQQETQYF. The rearrangement uses TRBV11-1 and TRBJ2-5, with 7 bases lining up with TRBD2. This CDR3 is 17 amino acids long. Germline V gene sequence: CDR1 SGHAT, CDR2 FQDESV (reference sequence). V was pared by 4 bases and J by 2 bases, with 13 bases of the junction left unmatched.